This TCR beta chain was captured by sequencing in a study of immune cell composition in non-small cell lung cancer. About this clone: The target antigen is unknown.

General study findings and limits: It was not proven that tumour-reactive clones equal dominant tumour-associated clones. Tumour-associated clones >0.5% occurred in roughly 35% of adenocarcinomas, roughly 75% of squamous.

V lost 3 bases and J lost 3, with 16 bases in between. The CDR3 contains 16 residues. Germline loops: CDR1 SGHTS, CDR2 YDEGEE. The normal lung sample lay at least 3 cm, and maximally far, from the tumour. Here immunoSEQ multiplex PCR was the method, and the copy in TCRdb shows in-frame clones only, minus some. The table records about 4,800 clones, nearly 90% of them present only once. The V call is TRBV5-8, the J call TRBJ2-1; perhaps TRBD2 as D (6 bases). Specimen: non-adjacent lung tissue. The receptor was derived from a human donor with non-small cell lung cancer. Some clones in this sample may be carry-over from other donors' samples. CDR3 nucleotides: TGTGCCAGCAGCTCCACACCGGGACTTGGCTACAATGAGCAGTTCTTC. Its translation is CASSSTPGLGYNEQFF.